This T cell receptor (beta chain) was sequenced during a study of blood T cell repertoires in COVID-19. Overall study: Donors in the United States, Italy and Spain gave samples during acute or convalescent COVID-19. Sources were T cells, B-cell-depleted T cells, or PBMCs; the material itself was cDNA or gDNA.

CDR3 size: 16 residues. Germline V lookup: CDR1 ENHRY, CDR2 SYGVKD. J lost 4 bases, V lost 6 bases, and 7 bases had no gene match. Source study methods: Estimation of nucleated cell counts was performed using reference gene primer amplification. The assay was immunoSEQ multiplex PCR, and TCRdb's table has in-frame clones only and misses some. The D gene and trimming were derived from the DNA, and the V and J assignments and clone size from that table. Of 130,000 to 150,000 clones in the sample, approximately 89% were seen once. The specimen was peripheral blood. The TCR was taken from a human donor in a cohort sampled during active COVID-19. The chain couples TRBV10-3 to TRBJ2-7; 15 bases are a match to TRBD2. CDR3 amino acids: CAIRKGTSGGWYEQYF. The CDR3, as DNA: TGTGCCATCAGAAAAGGGACTAGCGGGGGGTGGTACGAGCAGTACTTC.